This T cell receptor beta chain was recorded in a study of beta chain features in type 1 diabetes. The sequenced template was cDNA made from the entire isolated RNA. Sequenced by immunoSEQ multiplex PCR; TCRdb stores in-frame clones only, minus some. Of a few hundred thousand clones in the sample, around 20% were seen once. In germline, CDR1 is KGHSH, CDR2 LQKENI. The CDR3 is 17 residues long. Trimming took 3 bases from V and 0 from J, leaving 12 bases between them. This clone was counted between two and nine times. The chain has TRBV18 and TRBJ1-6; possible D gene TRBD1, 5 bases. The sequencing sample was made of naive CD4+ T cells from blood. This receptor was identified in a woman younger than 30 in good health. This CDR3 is CASSPGLRSSYNSPLHF. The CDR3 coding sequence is TGTGCCAGCTCACCGGGACTTAGGAGCTCCTATAATTCACCCCTCCACTTT.